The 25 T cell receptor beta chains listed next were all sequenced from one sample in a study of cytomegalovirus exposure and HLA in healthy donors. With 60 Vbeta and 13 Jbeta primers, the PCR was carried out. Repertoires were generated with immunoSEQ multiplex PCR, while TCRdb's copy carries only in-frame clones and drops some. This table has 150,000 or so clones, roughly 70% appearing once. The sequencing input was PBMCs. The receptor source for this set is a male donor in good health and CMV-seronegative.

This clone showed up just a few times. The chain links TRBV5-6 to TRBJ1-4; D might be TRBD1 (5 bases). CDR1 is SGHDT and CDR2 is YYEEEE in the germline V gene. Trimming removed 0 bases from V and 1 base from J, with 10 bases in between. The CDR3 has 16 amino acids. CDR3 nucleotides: TGTGCCAGCAGCTTGGCCGGCAGGGTAACTAATGAAAAACTGTTTTTT. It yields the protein CASSLAGRVTNEKLFF.

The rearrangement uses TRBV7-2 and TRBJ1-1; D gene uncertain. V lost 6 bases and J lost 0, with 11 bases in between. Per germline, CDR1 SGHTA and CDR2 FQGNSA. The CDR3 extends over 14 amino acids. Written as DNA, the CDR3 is TGTGCCAGCAGGGCAACAATACTGAACACTGAAGCTTTCTTT. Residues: CASRATILNTEAFF.

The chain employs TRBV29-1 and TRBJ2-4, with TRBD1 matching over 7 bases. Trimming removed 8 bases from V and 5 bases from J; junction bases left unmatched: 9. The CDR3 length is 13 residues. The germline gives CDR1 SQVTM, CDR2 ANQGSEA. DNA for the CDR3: TGCAGCTTGCCACAGGGGACGGAAAACATTCAGTACTTC. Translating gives CSLPQGTENIQYF. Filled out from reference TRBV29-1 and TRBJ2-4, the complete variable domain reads SAVISQKPSRDICQRGTSLTIQCQVDSQVTMMFWYRQQPGQSLTLIATANQGSEATYESGFVIDKFPISRPNLTFSTLTVSNMSPEDSSIYLCSLPQGTENIQYFGAGTRLSVL.

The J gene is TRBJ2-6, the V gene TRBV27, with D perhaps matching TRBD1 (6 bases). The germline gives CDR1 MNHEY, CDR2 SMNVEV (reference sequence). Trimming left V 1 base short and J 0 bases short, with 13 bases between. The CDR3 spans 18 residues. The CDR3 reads CASSLFRTESSGANVLTF. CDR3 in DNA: TGTGCCAGCAGTTTATTTAGGACAGAAAGCTCTGGGGCCAACGTCCTGACTTTC.

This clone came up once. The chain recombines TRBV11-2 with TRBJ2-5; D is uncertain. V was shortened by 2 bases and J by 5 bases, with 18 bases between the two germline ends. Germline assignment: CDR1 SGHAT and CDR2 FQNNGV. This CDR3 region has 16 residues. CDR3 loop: CASSLWADKPRETQYF. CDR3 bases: TGTGCCAGCAGCTTATGGGCCGACAAACCCCGGGAGACCCAGTACTTC. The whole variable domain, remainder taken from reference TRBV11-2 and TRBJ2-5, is EAGVAQSPRYKIIEKRQSVAFWCNPISGHATLYWYQQILGQGPKLLIQFQNNGVVDDSQLPKDRFSAERLKGVDSTLKIQPAKLEDSAVYLCASSLWADKPRETQYFGPGTRLLVL.

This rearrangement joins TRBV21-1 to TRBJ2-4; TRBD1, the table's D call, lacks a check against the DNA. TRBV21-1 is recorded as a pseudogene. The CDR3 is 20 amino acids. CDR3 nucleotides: TGTGCCAGCAGCAAAGAGGGGACAGGGCGCACTCCGCTAGCCAAAAACATTCAGTACTTC. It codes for CASSKEGTGRTPLAKNIQYF.

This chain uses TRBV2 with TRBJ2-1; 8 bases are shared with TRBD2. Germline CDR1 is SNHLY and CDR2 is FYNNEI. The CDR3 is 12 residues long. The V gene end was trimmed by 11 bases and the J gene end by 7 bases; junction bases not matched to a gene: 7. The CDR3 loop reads CAGGLVRNEQFF. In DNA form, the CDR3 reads TGTGCCGGGGGACTAGTTAGGAATGAGCAGTTCTTC.

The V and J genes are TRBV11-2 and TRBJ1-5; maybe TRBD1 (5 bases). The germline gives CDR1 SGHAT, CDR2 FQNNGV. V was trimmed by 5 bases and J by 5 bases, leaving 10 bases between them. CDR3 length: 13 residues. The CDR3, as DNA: TGTGCCAGCAGCCTACAGGAACATCAGCCCCAGCATTTT. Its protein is CASSLQEHQPQHF.

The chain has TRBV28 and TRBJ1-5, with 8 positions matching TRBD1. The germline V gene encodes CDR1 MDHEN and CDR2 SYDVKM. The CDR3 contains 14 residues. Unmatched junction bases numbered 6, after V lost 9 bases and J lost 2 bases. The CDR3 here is CASSGGEGNQPQHF. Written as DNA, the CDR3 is TGTGCCAGTTCAGGGGGCGAGGGCAATCAGCCCCAGCATTTT.

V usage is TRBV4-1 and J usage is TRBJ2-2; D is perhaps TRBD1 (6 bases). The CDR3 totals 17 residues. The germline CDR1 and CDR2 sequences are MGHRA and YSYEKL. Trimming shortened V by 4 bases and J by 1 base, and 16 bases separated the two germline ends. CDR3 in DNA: TGCGCCAGCAGCCCCTCAGTGCCGGGACAGAACACCGGGGAGCTGTTTTTT. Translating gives CASSPSVPGQNTGELFF.

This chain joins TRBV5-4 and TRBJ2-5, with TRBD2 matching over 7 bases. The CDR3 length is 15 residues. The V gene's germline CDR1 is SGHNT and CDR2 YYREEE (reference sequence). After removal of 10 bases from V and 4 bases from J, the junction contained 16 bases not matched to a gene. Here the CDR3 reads CALHPSGRAAETQYF. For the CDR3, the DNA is TGTGCCCTGCACCCCAGTGGGAGGGCCGCAGAGACCCAGTACTTC.

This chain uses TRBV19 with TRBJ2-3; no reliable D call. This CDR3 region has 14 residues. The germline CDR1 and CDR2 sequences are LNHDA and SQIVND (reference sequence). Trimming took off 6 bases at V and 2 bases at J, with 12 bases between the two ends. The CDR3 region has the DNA TGTGCCAGTAGCCCGAGTAGTGCCACAGATACGCAGTATTTT. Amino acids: CASSPSSATDTQYF.

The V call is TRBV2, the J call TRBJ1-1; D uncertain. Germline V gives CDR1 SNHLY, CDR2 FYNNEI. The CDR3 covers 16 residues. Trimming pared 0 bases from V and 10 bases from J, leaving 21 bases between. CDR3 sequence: CASSEATSMWRRGAFF. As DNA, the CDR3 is TGTGCCAGCAGTGAAGCAACATCTATGTGGCGGCGCGGAGCTTTCTTT.

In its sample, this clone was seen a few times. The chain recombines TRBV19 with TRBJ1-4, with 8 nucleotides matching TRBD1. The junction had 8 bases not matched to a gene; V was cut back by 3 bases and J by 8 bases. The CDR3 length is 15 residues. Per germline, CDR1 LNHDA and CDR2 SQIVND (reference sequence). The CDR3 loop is CASSIADRDREKLFF. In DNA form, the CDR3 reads TGTGCCAGTAGTATCGCGGACAGGGATCGCGAAAAACTGTTTTTT.

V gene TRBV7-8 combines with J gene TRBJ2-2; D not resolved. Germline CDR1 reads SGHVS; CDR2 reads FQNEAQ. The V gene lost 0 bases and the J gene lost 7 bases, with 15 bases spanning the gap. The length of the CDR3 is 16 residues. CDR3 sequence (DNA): TGTGCCAGCAGCTTAGCGGCGGTACCTACGGGCGGGGAGCTGTTTTTT. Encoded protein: CASSLAAVPTGGELFF.

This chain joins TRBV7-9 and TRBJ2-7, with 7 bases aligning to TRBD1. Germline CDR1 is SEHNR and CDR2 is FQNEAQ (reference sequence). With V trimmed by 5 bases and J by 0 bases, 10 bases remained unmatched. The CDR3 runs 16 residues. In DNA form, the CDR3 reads TGTGCCAGCAGCGAGAAGACAGGGCTGAGCTCCTACGAGCAGTACTTC. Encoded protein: CASSEKTGLSSYEQYF.

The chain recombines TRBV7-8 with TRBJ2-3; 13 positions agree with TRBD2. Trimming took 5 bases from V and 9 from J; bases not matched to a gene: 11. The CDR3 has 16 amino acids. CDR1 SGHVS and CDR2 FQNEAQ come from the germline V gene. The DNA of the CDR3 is TGTGCCAGCAGCCCGACTGGACTAGCGGGAGAGGAGACGCAGTATTTT. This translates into CASSPTGLAGEETQYF.

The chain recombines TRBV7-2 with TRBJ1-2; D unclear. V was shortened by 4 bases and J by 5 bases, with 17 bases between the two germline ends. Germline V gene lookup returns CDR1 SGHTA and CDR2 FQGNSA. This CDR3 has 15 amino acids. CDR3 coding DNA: TGTGCCAGCAGCTCATTCCCCGGGAGTGCGTATGGCTACACCTTC. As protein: CASSSFPGSAYGYTF.

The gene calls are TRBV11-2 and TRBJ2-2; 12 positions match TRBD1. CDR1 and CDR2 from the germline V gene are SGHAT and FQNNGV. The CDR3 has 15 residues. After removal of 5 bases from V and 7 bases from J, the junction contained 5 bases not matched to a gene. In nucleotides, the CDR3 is TGTGCCAGCAGCATGGGACAGGGGGCGGTCGGGGAGCTGTTTTTT. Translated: CASSMGQGAVGELFF.

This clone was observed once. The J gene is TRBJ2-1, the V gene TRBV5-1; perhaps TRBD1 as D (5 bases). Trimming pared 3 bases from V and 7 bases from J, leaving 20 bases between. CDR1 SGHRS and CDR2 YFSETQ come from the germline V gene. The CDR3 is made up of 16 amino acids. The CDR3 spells CASSWPQGTNWNEQFF. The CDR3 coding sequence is TGCGCCAGCAGCTGGCCCCAGGGTACTAATTGGAATGAGCAGTTCTTC.

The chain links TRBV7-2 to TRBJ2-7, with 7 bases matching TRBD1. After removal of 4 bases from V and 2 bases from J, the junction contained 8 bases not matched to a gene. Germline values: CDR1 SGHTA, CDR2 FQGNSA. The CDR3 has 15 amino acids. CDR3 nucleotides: TGTGCCAGCAGCTATGACCGGGACAGCACCTACGAGCAGTACTTC. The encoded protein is CASSYDRDSTYEQYF.

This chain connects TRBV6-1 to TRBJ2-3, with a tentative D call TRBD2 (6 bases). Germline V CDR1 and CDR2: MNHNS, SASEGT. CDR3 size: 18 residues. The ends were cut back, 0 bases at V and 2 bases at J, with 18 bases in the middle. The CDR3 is CASSEALFRGRTTDTQYF. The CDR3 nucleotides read TGTGCCAGCAGTGAAGCGCTATTTCGGGGGAGAACCACAGATACGCAGTATTTT.

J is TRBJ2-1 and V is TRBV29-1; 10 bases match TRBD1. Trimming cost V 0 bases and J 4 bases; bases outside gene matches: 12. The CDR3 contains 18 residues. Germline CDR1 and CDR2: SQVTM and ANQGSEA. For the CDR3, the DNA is TGCAGCGTTGAAGATCCTAGGGACAGGGGCCTATCTTACAATGAGCAGTTCTTC. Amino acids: CSVEDPRDRGLSYNEQFF.

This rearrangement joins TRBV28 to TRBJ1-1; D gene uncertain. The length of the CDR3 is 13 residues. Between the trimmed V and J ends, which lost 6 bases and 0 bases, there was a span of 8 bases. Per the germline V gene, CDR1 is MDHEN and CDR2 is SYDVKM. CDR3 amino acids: CASSLRVNTEAFF. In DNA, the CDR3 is TGTGCCAGCAGCCTACGGGTGAACACTGAAGCTTTCTTT. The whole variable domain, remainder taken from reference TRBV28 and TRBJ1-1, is DVKVTQSSRYLVKRTGEKVFLECVQDMDHENMFWYRQDPGLGLRLIYFSYDVKMKEKGDIPEGYSVSREKKERFSLILESASTNQTSMYLCASSLRVNTEAFFGQGTRLTVV.

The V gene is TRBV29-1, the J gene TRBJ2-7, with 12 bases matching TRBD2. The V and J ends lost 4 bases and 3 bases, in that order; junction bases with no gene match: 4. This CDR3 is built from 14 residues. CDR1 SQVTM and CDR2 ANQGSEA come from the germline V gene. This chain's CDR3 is CSVAPLAGGYEQYF. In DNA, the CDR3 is TGCAGCGTTGCCCCACTAGCGGGAGGCTACGAGCAGTACTTC.